Below, 8 T cell receptor beta chains from the same sample are listed, as sequenced in a study of regulatory T cells in long-lasting Graves disease. Combining iRepertoire HTBI primers with Arm-PCR of CDR3 regions, the authors built TCR beta libraries. TCRdb reprocessed the multiplex PCR reads with MiXCR, giving one entry per CDR3 protein. This sample yields 600,000 to 650,000 distinct CDR3 sequences, of which roughly 15% are seen a single time; under 20% belongs to the top ten. Time point meaning: newly diagnosed GD, antithyroid drugs for less than 3 months. The TCR library was prepared using RNA isolated from PBMCs. These data are also associated with another study on T cells in Graves' hyperthyroidism and ophthalmopathy.

Sequences were derived from peripheral blood mononuclear cells (PBMCs), sampled at new diagnosis, from a patient treated with antithyroid drugs. The receptors were gathered from a woman in her twenties or thirties with Graves disease.

This clonotype has just a few counts. The chain recombines TRBV7-3 with TRBJ1-1, with D possibly matching TRBD1 (5 bases). This CDR3 is 15 amino acids long. V was cut by 4 bases and J by 1 base, with 13 bases left in between. The germline V gene has CDR1 SGHTA and CDR2 FQGTGA. CDR3 protein: CASSSSGRGNTEAFF. In DNA, the CDR3 is TGTGCCAGCAGCTCCTCGGGACGGGGGAACACTGAAGCTTTCTTT.

V usage is TRBV9 and J usage is TRBJ2-6, with a weak D call TRBD1 (6 bases). V was clipped by 0 bases and J by 3 bases, with 7 bases between them. This CDR3 comprises 15 residues. The germline V gene encodes CDR1 SGDLS and CDR2 YYNGEE. The CDR3 bases are TGTGCCAGCAGCGTAGAACAGGGTGGGGCCAACGTCCTGACTTTC. This translates into CASSVEQGGANVLTF.

This clonotype was counted a few times. The chain links TRBV19 to TRBJ1-4; 7 nucleotides line up with TRBD1. Germline lookup yields CDR1 LNHDA and CDR2 SQIVND (reference sequence). The CDR3 has 16 amino acids. The V and J ends lost 8 bases and 4 bases, in that order; junction bases with no gene match: 13. CDR3 loop: CASGSSTGQINEKLFF. CDR3 DNA sequence: TGTGCCAGTGGCTCTTCAACGGGACAGATTAATGAAAAACTGTTTTTT.

This clonotype was seen repeatedly, ten times or more. The rearrangement links TRBV7-8 to TRBJ1-2, with TRBD1 identical over 9 bases. The V gene end was trimmed by 1 base and the J gene end by 4 bases; junction bases not matched to a gene: 1. This CDR3 comprises 14 residues. The V gene's germline CDR1 is SGHVS and CDR2 FQNEAQ. The CDR3 DNA follows: TGTGCCAGCAGCTTAGGGGACAGGGTCTATGGCTACACCTTC. Amino acids: CASSLGDRVYGYTF.

This clonotype was picked up many times. The rearrangement joins TRBV30 to TRBJ2-1; D unclear. Germline V gives CDR1 GTSNPN, CDR2 SVGIG (reference sequence). Trimming stripped 0 bases from V and 8 bases from J, with 8 bases between. This CDR3 is 12 amino acids long. CDR3 residues: CAWSVSRHEQFF. CDR3 nucleotide sequence: TGTGCCTGGAGTGTGAGTCGGCATGAGCAGTTCTTC.

The sample holds many counts of this clonotype. The chain joins TRBV11-2 to TRBJ1-1; D is unclear. V lost 1 base and J 5 bases, leaving 14 bases between the germline ends. Per germline, CDR1 SGHAT and CDR2 FQNNGV. This CDR3 has 15 amino acids. CDR3 coding DNA: TGTGCCAGCAGCTTAGGGCCCCGGGGTAGGACTGAAGCTTTCTTT. Protein sequence: CASSLGPRGRTEAFF.

This chain uses TRBV3-1 with TRBJ2-3; 9 nucleotides align to TRBD2. The CDR3 totals 18 residues. Germline V gives CDR1 LGHDT, CDR2 YNNKEL (reference sequence). Trimming cost V 1 base and J 0 bases; bases outside gene matches: 8. CDR3 DNA: TGTGCCAGCAGCCAAGGATGGGGCGGGAGGGCTAGCACAGATACGCAGTATTTT. This gives the protein CASSQGWGGRASTDTQYF.

Comment on this clonotype: This may arise from a read error, as a much more abundant clone is one base away. V gene TRBV7-2 combines with J gene TRBJ2-1; TRBD1 agrees at 9 bases. CDR1 is SGHTA, CDR2 FQGNSA, per germline. This CDR3 contains 15 residues. The CDR3 bases are TGTGCCAGCAGCCCGGACAGGGGCTCCTACGATGAGCAGTTCTTC. Translation: CASSPDRGSYDEQFF.